A selection of T cell receptor beta chains follows, all from one sample in a study of CD8 T cells in Susac syndrome. A single record per CDR3 protein comes from TCRdb applying MiXCR to the immunoSEQ multiplex PCR reads. Of 250,000 to 350,000 distinct CDR3 sequences listed, just over 90% were seen once; the top ten hold around 0.07%. Sequenced material: CD4+ T cells from PBMCs. The receptors here all came from a human donor with multiple sclerosis. CDR3s include the opening cysteine and the closing phenylalanine or tryptophan. A D gene is named only where the DNA matches it firmly. Only some rows state a clone size, as once, few, many or a class for expanded clones.

d_call	clone_size	v_call	j_call	cdr3_nt	cdr3_aa
NA	few	TRBV5-4	TRBJ2-7	TGTGCCAGCAGCCCCCAGGGGAACTACGAGCAGTACTTC	CASSPQGNYEQYF
NA	NA	TRBV19	TRBJ2-2	TGTGCCAGTAGTACGACAGGGAACACCGGGGAGCTGTTTTTT	CASSTTGNTGELFF
NA	NA	TRBV12-3/TRBV12-4	TRBJ2-3	TGTGCCAGCAGTTTCTCGGGGGTTACGCAGTATTTT	CASSFSGVTQYF
TRBD1	NA	TRBV20-1	TRBJ1-2	TGCAGTGCTAGTGATACAGGGGATGGCTACACCTTC	CSASDTGDGYTF
NA	NA	TRBV27	TRBJ2-7	TGTGCCAGCTATCGGCCAGGGACCTACGAGCAGTACTTC	CASYRPGTYEQYF
NA	NA	TRBV6-4	TRBJ1-1	TGTGCCAGCAGTGACTCGAAGCAGGGCAAAAGTATGAACACTGAAGCTTTCTTT	CASSDSKQGKSMNTEAFF
NA	NA	TRBV19	TRBJ1-2	TGTGCCAGTAGTAAATACAGTCGGACCGGCTACACCTTC	CASSKYSRTGYTF
NA	NA	TRBV5-4	TRBJ2-4	TGTGCCAGCAGCTTGGGGGGGTTAGCCAAAAACATTCAGTACTTC	CASSLGGLAKNIQYF
TRBD1	few	TRBV29-1	TRBJ2-7	TGCAGCGGCAGACAGGGGCAGGGTGGCGAGCAGTACTTC	CSGRQGQGGEQYF
NA	NA	TRBV6-6	TRBJ2-5	TGTGCCAGTAAATTTAGCGGTAAAGAGACCCAGTACTTC	CASKFSGKETQYF
NA	NA	TRBV29-1	TRBJ2-1	TGCAGCGTTGGCCCCACGAGGTATGAGCAGTTCTTC	CSVGPTRYEQFF
TRBD1	once	TRBV5-6	TRBJ1-2	TGTGCCAGCAGCTTGCGTGGACAGGGCTATGGCTACACCTTC	CASSLRGQGYGYTF
NA	once	TRBV30	TRBJ1-5	TGTGCCTGGACCGGGGAGAGGGATCAGCCCCAGCATTTT	CAWTGERDQPQHF
NA	NA	TRBV19	TRBJ2-2	TGTGCCAGTAGTACCGGACGGTTCACCGGGGAGCTGTTTTTT	CASSTGRFTGELFF
NA	NA	TRBV7-2	TRBJ1-4	TGTGCCAGCAGCTTAACAGGACTGACTAATGAAAAACTGTTTTTT	CASSLTGLTNEKLFF
TRBD2	NA	TRBV7-9	TRBJ2-3	TGTGCCAGCAGCTATAGCGGGAAAAACACAGATACGCAGTATTTT	CASSYSGKNTDTQYF
NA	NA	TRBV20-1	TRBJ2-7	TGCAGTGTGAGAAGGCAGGGTGGCGACGAGCAGTACTTC	CSVRRQGGDEQYF
TRBD2	NA	TRBV20-1	TRBJ2-1	TGCAGTGCTTTGGGACTAGCGGGCCTTTCCTACAATGAGCAGTTCTTC	CSALGLAGLSYNEQFF
NA	NA	TRBV15	TRBJ1-6	TGTGCCACCAGCAGAGGCAGGGCCGATTCACCCCTCCACTTT	CATSRGRADSPLHF
TRBD2	NA	TRBV7-9	TRBJ2-1	TGTGCCAGCACCATTTCGGGGGGGAATGAGCAGTTCTTC	CASTISGGNEQFF
NA	NA	TRBV20-1	TRBJ1-2	TGCAGTGCTGCCGACATGTACTACACCTTC	CSAADMYYTF
NA	NA	TRBV29-1	TRBJ1-1	TGCAGCGTTGGGCAGAGACTGAACACTGAAGCTTTCTTT	CSVGQRLNTEAFF
TRBD2	few	TRBV4-2	TRBJ2-3	TGTGCCAGCAGCCAAGACGGAGCGGGAGCGACAGATACGCAGTATTTT	CASSQDGAGATDTQYF
NA	few	TRBV5-1	TRBJ1-1	TGTGCCAGCAGTCTTGGGGGTAGGACTGAAGCTTTCTTT	CASSLGGRTEAFF
TRBD1	NA	TRBV29-1	TRBJ2-7	TGCAGCGTTGCCCCGGCGACAGGGCGCTACGAGCAGTACTTC	CSVAPATGRYEQYF
TRBD2	NA	TRBV5-1	TRBJ2-7	TGCGCCAGCAGCGAGGGACTAGCGGGAGGGATAAGCTACGAGCAGTACTTC	CASSEGLAGGISYEQYF
TRBD1	NA	TRBV5-1	TRBJ1-2	TGCGCCAGCAGCAGCGCGGTGACAGGGATCATCGATGGCTACACCTTC	CASSSAVTGIIDGYTF
NA	NA	TRBV19	TRBJ1-2	TGTGCCAGTAGTAAGAATGACCCTGGCTACACCTTC	CASSKNDPGYTF
TRBD1	NA	TRBV9	TRBJ1-1	TGTGCCAGCAGCGTAGGAGGGACAGGAAAGAACACTGAAGCTTTCTTT	CASSVGGTGKNTEAFF
NA	NA	TRBV5-1	TRBJ2-2	TGCGCCAGCTATAAGGCGGGGGCTATTAACACCGGGGAGCTGTTTTTT	CASYKAGAINTGELFF
NA	NA	TRBV5-5	TRBJ1-5	TGTGCCAGCAGCTGGTCCGGCAATCAGCCCCAGCATTTT	CASSWSGNQPQHF
TRBD1	few	TRBV18	TRBJ2-5	TGTGCCAGCTCACCCTCCGGGACAGAGGAGACCCAGTACTTC	CASSPSGTEETQYF
NA	NA	TRBV10-3	TRBJ2-1	TGTGCCATCAGTGGACAACTAGAGACTGAGCAGTTCTTC	CAISGQLETEQFF
NA	NA	TRBV7-2	TRBJ2-5	TGTGCCAGCAGCTTCGCCGTAACGATCCAAGAGACCCAGTACTTC	CASSFAVTIQETQYF
NA	NA	TRBV7-9	TRBJ2-7	TGTGCCAGCAGCTTTATCGGGGGATACGAGCAGTACTTC	CASSFIGGYEQYF
NA	once	TRBV6-5	TRBJ2-1	TGTGCCAGCAGTAACTCAAGGGGCTCCTACAATGAGCAGTTCTTC	CASSNSRGSYNEQFF
NA	few	TRBV4-2	TRBJ2-5	TGTGCCAGCAGCCAAGACACGGTGGGGACCCAGTACTTC	CASSQDTVGTQYF
NA	NA	TRBV7-9	TRBJ1-1	TGTGCCAGCAGCTCCCCAGGAGCGGGAGCTTTCTTT	CASSSPGAGAFF
NA	NA	TRBV20-1	TRBJ2-4	TGCAGTGCTGTAGCCAAAAACATTCAGTACTTC	CSAVAKNIQYF
TRBD2	NA	TRBV7-8	TRBJ2-7	TGTGCCAGCAGCTTATTATCTGCGGGGGGGATCTACGAGCAGTACTTC	CASSLLSAGGIYEQYF
TRBD1	NA	TRBV27	TRBJ1-1	TGTGCCAGCAGTGCCCGGGACAACAGGGGGTCTGAAGCTTTCTTT	CASSARDNRGSEAFF
TRBD1	NA	TRBV7-8	TRBJ1-2	TGTGCCAGCAGCTCGGACAGGGGCTATGGCTACACCTTC	CASSSDRGYGYTF
TRBD1	NA	TRBV19	TRBJ1-2	TGTGCCAGTAGTATAGCTGGGACAGCTCGCTTC	CASSIAGTARF
TRBD2	NA	TRBV5-4	TRBJ2-4	TGTGCCGCCGGGGGACCTAGCGGGACCAAAGCCAAAAACATTCAGTACTTC	CAAGGPSGTKAKNIQYF
NA	NA	TRBV12-3/TRBV12-4	TRBJ1-1	TGTGCCAGCAGCTTCTCGGCTCACACTGAAGCTTTCTTT	CASSFSAHTEAFF
TRBD1	NA	TRBV29-1	TRBJ1-2	TGCAGCGTCCTCGAGGGGACAGGGGCTGGCTACACCTTC	CSVLEGTGAGYTF
NA	NA	TRBV2	TRBJ1-2	TGTGCCAGCACGGGTACAGGCTACACCTTC	CASTGTGYTF
TRBD2	NA	TRBV6-1	TRBJ2-3	TGTGCCAGCAGCCCTAACCGACTAGCGGGACACACAGATACGCAGTATTTT	CASSPNRLAGHTDTQYF
NA	NA	TRBV20-1	TRBJ1-4	TGCAGTGCTATATCTTCGAATTCGGAAAGGCCCATGGAAAAACTGTTTTTT	CSAISSNSERPMEKLFF
NA	once	TRBV5-1	TRBJ2-5	TGCGCCAGCAGCCAACCGGTGCGGGGAGGAAGGAAAGAGACCCAGTACTTC	CASSQPVRGGRKETQYF
NA	NA	TRBV10-3	TRBJ2-7	TGTGCCATCGGGAAGAAAGACGGGAACTACGAGCAGTACTTC	CAIGKKDGNYEQYF
TRBD2	NA	TRBV3-1	TRBJ2-1	TGTGCCAGCAGCCAGAGGGCTAGCGGGGAAGTTAAGTTCTTC	CASSQRASGEVKFF
TRBD1	NA	TRBV25-1	TRBJ1-2	TGTGCCAGCAGCCCGGGACAGGGACGAGCTAACTATGGCTACACCTTC	CASSPGQGRANYGYTF